This T cell receptor (beta chain) stems from a study of tumor and adjacent non-tumor tissue in lung cancer. Study context: The patients, 10 or so men and a few women, were roughly 30 to 76 with stage I to III disease.

Germline loops: CDR1 DFQATT, CDR2 SNEGSKA (reference sequence). V shed 8 bases and J 2 bases; nucleotides not matched to a gene: 10. The length of the CDR3 is 14 residues. This sample's RNA came from whole unsorted tissue. Three rounds of nested PCR, following a modified ARM-PCR protocol, produced the TCRbeta library. TCRdb recomputed calls from the multiplex PCR reads with MiXCR, one row per CDR3 protein. The sample contains around 74,000 distinct CDR3 sequences, 55% to 70% of which appear only once. The source of this sequence is a woman between 70 and 85 years old with non-small cell lung cancer. Sequencing was carried out using lung tumor tissue. The chain carries TRBV20-1 and TRBJ1-1; 8 bases are a match to TRBD1. Here the CDR3 reads CSSYDRGRNTEAFF. CDR3 bases: TGCAGTTCCTACGACAGGGGACGAAACACTGAAGCTTTCTTT.